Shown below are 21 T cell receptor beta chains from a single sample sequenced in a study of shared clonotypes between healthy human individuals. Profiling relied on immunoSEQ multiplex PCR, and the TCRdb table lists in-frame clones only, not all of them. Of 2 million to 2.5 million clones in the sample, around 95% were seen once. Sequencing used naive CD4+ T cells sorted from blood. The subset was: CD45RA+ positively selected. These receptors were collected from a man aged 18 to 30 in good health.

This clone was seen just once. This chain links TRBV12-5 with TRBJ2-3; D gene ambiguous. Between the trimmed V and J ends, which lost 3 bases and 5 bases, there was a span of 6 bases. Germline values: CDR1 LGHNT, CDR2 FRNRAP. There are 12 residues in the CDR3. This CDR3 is CASGFFGDTQYF. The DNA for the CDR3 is TGTGCTAGTGGTTTTTTCGGAGATACGCAGTATTTT.

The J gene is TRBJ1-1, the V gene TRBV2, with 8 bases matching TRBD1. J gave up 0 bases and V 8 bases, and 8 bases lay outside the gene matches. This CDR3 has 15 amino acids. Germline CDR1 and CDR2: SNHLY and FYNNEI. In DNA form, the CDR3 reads TGTGCCAGCGCCGTGGACAGGGCCTTGAACACTGAAGCTTTCTTT. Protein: CASAVDRALNTEAFF.

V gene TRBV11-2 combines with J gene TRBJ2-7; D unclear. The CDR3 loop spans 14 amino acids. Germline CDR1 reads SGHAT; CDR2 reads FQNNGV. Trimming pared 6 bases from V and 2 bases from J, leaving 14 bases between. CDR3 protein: CASRPPGRTYEQYF. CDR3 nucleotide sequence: TGTGCCAGCAGACCCCCCGGCCGAACCTACGAGCAGTACTTC.

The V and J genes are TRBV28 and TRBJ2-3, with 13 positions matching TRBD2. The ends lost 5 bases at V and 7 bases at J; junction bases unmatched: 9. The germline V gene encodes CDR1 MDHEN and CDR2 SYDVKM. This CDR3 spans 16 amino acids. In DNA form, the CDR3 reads TGTGCCAGCAGTCCCCAGCGGACTAGCGGGGGCTATACGCAGTATTTT. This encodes CASSPQRTSGGYTQYF. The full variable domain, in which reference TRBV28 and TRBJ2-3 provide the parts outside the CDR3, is DVKVTQSSRYLVKRTGEKVFLECVQDMDHENMFWYRQDPGLGLRLIYFSYDVKMKEKGDIPEGYSVSREKKERFSLILESASTNQTSMYLCASSPQRTSGGYTQYFGPGTRLTVL.

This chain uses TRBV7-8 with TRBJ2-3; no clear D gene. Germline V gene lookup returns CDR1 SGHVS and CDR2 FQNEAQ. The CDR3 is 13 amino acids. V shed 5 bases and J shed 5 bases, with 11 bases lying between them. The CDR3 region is CASSILIGDTQYF. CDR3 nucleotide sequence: TGTGCCAGCAGCATCTTAATCGGAGATACGCAGTATTTT.

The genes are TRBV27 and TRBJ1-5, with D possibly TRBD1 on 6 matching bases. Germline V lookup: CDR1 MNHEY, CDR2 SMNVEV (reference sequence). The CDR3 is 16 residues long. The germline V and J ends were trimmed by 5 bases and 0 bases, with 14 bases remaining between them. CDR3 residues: CASSPDRTDSNQPQHF. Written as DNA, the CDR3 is TGTGCCAGCAGTCCCGACCGGACAGATAGCAATCAGCCCCAGCATTTT.

Here the CDR3 reads CASTGGQGEAFF. In DNA, the CDR3 is TGTGCCAGCACCGGGGGCCAGGGTGAAGCTTTCTTT. The chain couples TRBV6-5 to TRBJ1-1, with a weak D call TRBD1 (6 bases). CDR3 length: 12 residues. The germline V gene encodes CDR1 MNHEY and CDR2 SVGAGI. V was shortened by 7 bases and J by 7 bases, with 13 bases between the two germline ends.

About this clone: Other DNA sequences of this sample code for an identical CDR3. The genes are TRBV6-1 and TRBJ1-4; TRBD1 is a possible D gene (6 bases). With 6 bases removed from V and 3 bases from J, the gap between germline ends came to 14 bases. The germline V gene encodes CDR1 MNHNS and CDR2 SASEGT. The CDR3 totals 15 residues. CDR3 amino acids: CASRPSQGANEKLFF. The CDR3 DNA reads TGTGCCAGCAGACCTTCACAGGGAGCTAATGAAAAACTGTTTTTT.

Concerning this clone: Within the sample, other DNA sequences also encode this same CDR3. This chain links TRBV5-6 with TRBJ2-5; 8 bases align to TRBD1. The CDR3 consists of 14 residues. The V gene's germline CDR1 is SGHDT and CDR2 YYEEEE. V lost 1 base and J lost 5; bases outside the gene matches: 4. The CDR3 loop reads CASSLSGQGETQYF. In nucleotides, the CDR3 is TGTGCCAGCAGCTTGAGTGGACAGGGTGAGACCCAGTACTTC.

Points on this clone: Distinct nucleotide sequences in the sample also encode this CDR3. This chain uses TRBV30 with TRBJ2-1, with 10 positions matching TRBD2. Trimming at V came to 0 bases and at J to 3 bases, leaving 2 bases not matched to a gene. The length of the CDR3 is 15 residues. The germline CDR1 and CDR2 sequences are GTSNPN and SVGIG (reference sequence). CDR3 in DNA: TGTGCCTGGAGTGTAGGGACTAGCGTCTACAATGAGCAGTTCTTC. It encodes CAWSVGTSVYNEQFF.

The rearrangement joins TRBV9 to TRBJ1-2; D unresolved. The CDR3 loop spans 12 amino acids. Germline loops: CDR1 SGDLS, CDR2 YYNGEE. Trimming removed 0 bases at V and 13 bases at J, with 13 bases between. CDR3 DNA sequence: TGTGCCAGCAGCGTAGTAGGTACAAGGCCCACCTTC. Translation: CASSVVGTRPTF.

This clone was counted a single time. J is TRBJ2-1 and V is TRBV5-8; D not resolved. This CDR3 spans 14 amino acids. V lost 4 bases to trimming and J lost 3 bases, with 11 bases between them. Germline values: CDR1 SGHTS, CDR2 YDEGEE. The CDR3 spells CASSIGVSYNEQFF. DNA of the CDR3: TGTGCCAGCAGCATAGGAGTAAGCTACAATGAGCAGTTCTTC.

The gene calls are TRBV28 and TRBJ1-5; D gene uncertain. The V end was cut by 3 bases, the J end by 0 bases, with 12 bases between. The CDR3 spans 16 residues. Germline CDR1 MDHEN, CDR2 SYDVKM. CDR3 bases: TGTGCCAGCAGTTTTCTGGCTTACTATAGCAATCAGCCCCAGCATTTT. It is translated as CASSFLAYYSNQPQHF.

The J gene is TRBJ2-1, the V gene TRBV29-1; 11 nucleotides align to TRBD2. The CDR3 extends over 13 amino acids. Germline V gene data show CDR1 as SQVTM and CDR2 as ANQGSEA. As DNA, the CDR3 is TGCACCGGGGGACTAGCGGTCAGCAATGAGCAGTTCTTC. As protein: CTGGLAVSNEQFF.

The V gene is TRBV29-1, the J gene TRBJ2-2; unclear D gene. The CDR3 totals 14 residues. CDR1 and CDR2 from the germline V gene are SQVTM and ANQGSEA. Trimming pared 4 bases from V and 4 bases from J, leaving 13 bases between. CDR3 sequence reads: CSVGVPEITGELFF. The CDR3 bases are TGCAGCGTTGGGGTGCCGGAAATCACCGGGGAGCTGTTTTTT.

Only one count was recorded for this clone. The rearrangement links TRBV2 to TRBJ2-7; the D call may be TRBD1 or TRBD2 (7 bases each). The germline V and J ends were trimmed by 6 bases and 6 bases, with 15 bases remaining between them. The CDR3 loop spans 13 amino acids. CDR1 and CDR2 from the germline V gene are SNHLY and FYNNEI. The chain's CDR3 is CASRRAGDSEQYF. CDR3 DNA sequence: TGTGCCAGCAGGAGGGCGGGGGACAGCGAGCAGTACTTC.

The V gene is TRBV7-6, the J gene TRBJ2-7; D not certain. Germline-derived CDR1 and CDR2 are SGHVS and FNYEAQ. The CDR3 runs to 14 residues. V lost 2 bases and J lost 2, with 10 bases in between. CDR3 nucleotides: TGTGCCAGCAGCTTAACATACGGGCCCTACGAGCAGTACTTC. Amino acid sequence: CASSLTYGPYEQYF. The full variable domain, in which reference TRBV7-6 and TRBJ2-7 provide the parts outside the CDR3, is GAGVSQSPRYKVTKRGQDVALRCDPISGHVSLYWYRQALGQGPEFLTYFNYEAQQDKSGLPNDRFSAERPEGSISTLTIQRTEQRDSAMYRCASSLTYGPYEQYFGPGTRLTVT.

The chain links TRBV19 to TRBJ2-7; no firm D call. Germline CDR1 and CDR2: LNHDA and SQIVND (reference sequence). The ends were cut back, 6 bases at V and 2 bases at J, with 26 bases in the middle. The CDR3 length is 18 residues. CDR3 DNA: TGTGCCAGTAGCAGAACCATCCAAAGACACAATCATACCTACGAGCAGTACTTC. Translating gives CASSRTIQRHNHTYEQYF. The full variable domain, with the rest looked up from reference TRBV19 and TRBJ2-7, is DGGITQSPKYLFRKEGQNVTLSCEQNLNHDAMYWYRQDPGQGLRLIYYSQIVNDFQKGDIAEGYSVSREKKESFPLTVTSAQKNPTAFYLCASSRTIQRHNHTYEQYFGPGTRLTVT.

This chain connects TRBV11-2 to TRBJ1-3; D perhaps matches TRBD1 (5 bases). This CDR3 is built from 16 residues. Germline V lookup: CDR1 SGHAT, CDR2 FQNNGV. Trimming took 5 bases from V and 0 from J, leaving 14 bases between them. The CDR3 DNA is TGTGCCAGCAGCCCTCAGGGCGCCTACTCTGGAAACACCATATATTTT. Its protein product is CASSPQGAYSGNTIYF.

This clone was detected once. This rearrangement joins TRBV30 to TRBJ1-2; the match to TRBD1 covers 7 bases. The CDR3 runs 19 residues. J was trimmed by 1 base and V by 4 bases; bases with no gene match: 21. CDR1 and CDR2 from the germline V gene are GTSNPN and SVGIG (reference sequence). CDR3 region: CAWTSVFLPGTDLNYGYTF. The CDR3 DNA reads TGTGCCTGGACCAGTGTATTTCTCCCCGGGACAGACCTTAACTATGGCTACACCTTC.

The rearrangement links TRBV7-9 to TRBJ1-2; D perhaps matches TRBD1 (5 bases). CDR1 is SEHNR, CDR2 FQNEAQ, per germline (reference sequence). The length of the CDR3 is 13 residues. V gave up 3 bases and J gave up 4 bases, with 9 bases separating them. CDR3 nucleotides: TGTGCCAGCAGCTTCGGGGACGTCTATGGCTACACCTTC. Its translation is CASSFGDVYGYTF.